The 17 T cell receptor beta chains reported below all come from one sample, sequenced in a study of cytomegalovirus exposure and HLA in healthy donors. The PCR employed 60 Vbeta primers together with 13 Jbeta primers. Clones were read by immunoSEQ multiplex PCR, and TCRdb kept only the in-frame ones, dropping some. The data contain about 82,000 clones, roughly 80% of them singletons. The sequenced sample was PBMCs. Source of these receptors: a man aged 50-60 years in good health and CMV-seronegative.

This chain connects TRBV21-1 to TRBJ2-3; TRBD1, as called in the table, went unchecked against the DNA. TRBV21-1 is flagged as a pseudogene. This CDR3 has 15 residues. CDR3 loop: CASITRDRPTDTQYF. DNA of the CDR3: TGTGCCAGCATCACCCGGGACAGACCCACAGATACGCAGTATTTT.

Only one count was recorded for this clone. The chain recombines TRBV5-1 with TRBJ1-5; 10 bases map to TRBD1. The germline V gene encodes CDR1 SGHRS and CDR2 YFSETQ. The CDR3 totals 14 residues. V lost 4 bases to trimming and J lost 5 bases; unmatched junction nucleotides: 3. DNA of the CDR3: TGCGCCAGCAGCCTGGACAGGGGGGATCAGCCCCAGCATTTT. Translating gives CASSLDRGDQPQHF.

The CDR3 DNA reads as TGTGCCAGCAGTTCAGGGGCCGCAACTAATGAAAAACTGTTTTTT. It specifies CASSSGAATNEKLFF. This chain uses TRBV6-1 with TRBJ1-4, with D perhaps matching TRBD1 (6 bases). The length of the CDR3 is 15 residues. V was pared by 5 bases and J by 0 bases, with 10 bases between. From germline, CDR1 is MNHNS and CDR2 SASEGT.

The chain carries TRBV19 and TRBJ1-2, with 10 bases aligning to TRBD1. CDR3 size: 15 residues. Germline V gene lookup returns CDR1 LNHDA and CDR2 SQIVND (reference sequence). The V gene end was trimmed by 7 bases and the J gene end by 5 bases; junction bases not matched to a gene: 10. The chain's CDR3 is CASTSRDRGEYGYTF. The CDR3 coding sequence is TGTGCCAGTACCTCAAGGGACAGGGGAGAATATGGCTACACCTTC.

The chain is built from TRBV30 and TRBJ2-2, with 7 bases lining up with TRBD1. The CDR3 is made up of 16 amino acids. Losses at the gene ends were 3 bases for V and 1 base for J; bases not matched to a gene: 8. Germline V gene lookup returns CDR1 GTSNPN and CDR2 SVGIG (reference sequence). The CDR3 nucleotides are TGTGCCTGGAGGCGGTGGGCAGGGGGGAACACCGGGGAGCTGTTTTTT. Its protein is CAWRRWAGGNTGELFF.

The chain is built from TRBV6-5 and TRBJ2-1; the match to TRBD1 covers 7 bases. The germline CDR1 and CDR2 sequences are MNHEY and SVGAGI. With V trimmed by 5 bases and J by 5 bases, 3 bases remained unmatched. The CDR3 spans 13 residues. The CDR3 protein is CASSPDRNNEQFF. CDR3 nucleotides: TGTGCCAGCAGTCCGGACAGGAACAATGAGCAGTTCTTC.

The V call is TRBV5-1, the J call TRBJ2-1; D gene uncertain. Germline CDR1 is SGHRS and CDR2 is YFSETQ. The CDR3 sequence is 12 residues long. The V and J ends lost 0 bases and 8 bases respectively, with 6 bases between them. In nucleotides, the CDR3 is TGCGCCAGCAGCTTGGATCTAGATGAGCAGTTCTTC. Encoded protein: CASSLDLDEQFF. Filled out from reference TRBV5-1 and TRBJ2-1, the complete variable domain reads KAGVTQTPRYLIKTRGQQVTLSCSPISGHRSVSWYQQTPGQGLQFLFEYFSETQRNKGNFPGRFSGRQFSNSRSEMNVSTLELGDSALYLCASSLDLDEQFFGPGTRLTVL.

This clone was seen a few times. This sequence joins TRBV19 and TRBJ1-3; perhaps TRBD1 as D (6 bases). This CDR3 contains 13 residues. Germline V gives CDR1 LNHDA, CDR2 SQIVND (reference sequence). The V end was cut by 4 bases, the J end by 4 bases, with 8 bases between. The DNA for the CDR3 is TGTGCCAGTAGTAGGACAGCAGGAAACACCATATATTTT. It translates to CASSRTAGNTIYF.

The chain has TRBV4-2 and TRBJ1-1; no clear D. The CDR3 runs to 16 residues. Trimming took 0 bases from V and 0 from J, leaving 11 bases between them. The germline V gene encodes CDR1 LGHNA and CDR2 YNFKEQ. CDR3 amino acids: CASSQDRYGMNTEAFF. CDR3 bases: TGTGCCAGCAGCCAAGATAGGTACGGGATGAACACTGAAGCTTTCTTT.

The J gene is TRBJ1-2, the V gene TRBV2; TRBD1 matches at 11 bases. This CDR3 spans 15 amino acids. Germline trimming cut 1 base from V and 8 bases from J; bases unmatched to any gene: 6. Germline V gene sequence: CDR1 SNHLY, CDR2 FYNNEI. This CDR3 is CASSEERDRGRGYTF. The CDR3 DNA reads as TGTGCCAGCAGTGAAGAAAGGGACAGGGGGAGAGGCTACACCTTC.

This clone appeared a few times. The chain uses TRBV28 and TRBJ2-7; D unresolved. Germline-derived CDR1 and CDR2 are MDHEN and SYDVKM. There are 12 residues in the CDR3. Written as DNA, the CDR3 is TGTACGGTGGCGGCGAGCTCCTACGAGCAGTACTTC. Translating gives CTVAASSYEQYF.

The rearrangement joins TRBV13 to TRBJ2-5, with D perhaps matching TRBD1 (8 bases). CDR3 length: 15 residues. V was trimmed by 4 bases and J by 6 bases, leaving 18 bases between them. Per germline, CDR1 PRHDT and CDR2 FYEKMQ (reference sequence). CDR3 DNA: TGTGCCAGCAGCTCGAGGACAGGGAGGGAAAAGACCCAGTACTTC. Protein: CASSSRTGREKTQYF.

The chain links TRBV4-1 to TRBJ1-1, with TRBD1 identical over 7 bases. V gave up 1 base and J gave up 10 bases; unmatched junction bases: 6. This CDR3 spans 13 amino acids. Germline CDR1 reads MGHRA; CDR2 reads YSYEKL. CDR3 sequence reads: CASSQVGGWGAFF. CDR3 nucleotides: TGCGCCAGCAGCCAAGTAGGGGGCTGGGGAGCTTTCTTT.

The gene calls are TRBV2 and TRBJ1-6, with TRBD1 matching over 7 bases. Germline assignment: CDR1 SNHLY and CDR2 FYNNEI. CDR3 length: 13 amino acids. Losses at the gene ends were 11 bases for V and 13 bases for J; bases not matched to a gene: 14. The CDR3 region has the DNA TGTGCCGCCCAGGGGGGCCCGGATAGCCCCCTCCACTTT. Protein sequence: CAAQGGPDSPLHF.

This chain uses TRBV11-3 with TRBJ2-3, with 8 bases aligning to TRBD2. V lost 3 bases to trimming and J lost 0 bases; unmatched junction nucleotides: 2. This CDR3 is built from 15 residues. Germline values: CDR1 SGHNT, CDR2 YENEEA. CDR3 bases: TGTGCCAGCAGCTTGCTAGCGGGTAGCACAGATACGCAGTATTTT. It encodes CASSLLAGSTDTQYF.

This clone came up once. The rearrangement joins TRBV2 to TRBJ2-2; tentative D call: TRBD2 (5 bases). The germline gives CDR1 SNHLY, CDR2 FYNNEI. The CDR3 has 15 residues. Deletions cut 6 bases from V and 0 bases from J, with 11 bases between. The CDR3 sequence: CASRPLASNTGELFF. CDR3 DNA: TGTGCCAGCAGACCGCTAGCCTCGAACACCGGGGAGCTGTTTTTT.

The chain combines TRBV4-1 with TRBJ1-6; a weak D match, TRBD1 (5 bases). Germline V CDR1 and CDR2: MGHRA, YSYEKL. Trimming removed 4 bases from V and 0 bases from J, with 10 bases in between. The length of the CDR3 is 16 residues. The CDR3 loop reads CASSRGEGSYNSPLHF. In nucleotides, the CDR3 is TGCGCCAGCAGCCGGGGGGAGGGCTCCTATAATTCACCCCTCCACTTT.